This T cell receptor (beta chain) is drawn from a study of OX40 agonist ivuxolimab in advanced cancers. Here immunoSEQ multiplex PCR was the method, and the copy in TCRdb shows in-frame clones only, minus some. Here the sample spans roughly 49,000 clones, around nine tenths being singletons. This CDR3 is 13 amino acids long. The V gene lost 1 base and the J gene lost 5 bases, with 8 bases spanning the gap. CDR1 SGHTA and CDR2 FQGNSA come from the germline V gene. The sequencing used CD4+ or CD8+ T cells sorted from blood, collected in a trial of the OX40 agonist ivuxolimab. The rearrangement joins TRBV7-2 to TRBJ2-5, with a tentative D call TRBD2 (5 bases). The origin of this receptor is an adult with an advanced solid tumor such as melanoma, head and neck, liver or kidney cancer. The CDR3 coding sequence is TGTGCCAGCAGCTTAGGAGGGTGGGAGACCCAGTACTTC. It specifies CASSLGGWETQYF. Supplemented by reference TRBV7-2 and TRBJ2-5, the full variable domain reads GAGVSQSPSNKVTEKGKDVELRCDPISGHTALYWYRQSLGQGLEFLIYFQGNSAPDKSGLPSDRFSAERTGGSVSTLTIQRTQQEDSAVYLCASSLGGWETQYFGPGTRLLVL.